One sample yielded the 19 T cell receptor beta chains listed below, sequenced in a study of cytomegalovirus exposure and HLA in healthy donors. Use of 60 Vbeta and 13 Jbeta primers characterized the PCR. Only in-frame clones appear in the TCRdb table, and some are missing; sequencing was by immunoSEQ multiplex PCR. This table has 150,000 to 200,000 clones, 75% to 85% appearing once. The material sequenced was PBMCs. The receptors here all came from a woman aged 25-40 years in good health and CMV-seropositive.

This clone was observed a single time. This chain joins TRBV7-2 and TRBJ2-1, with TRBD2 identical over 13 bases. CDR1 SGHTA and CDR2 FQGNSA come from the germline V gene. With V trimmed by 6 bases and J by 5 bases, 4 bases remained unmatched. The CDR3 runs to 15 residues. The CDR3 loop reads CASRITSGRDNEQFF. The CDR3 bases are TGTGCCAGCAGGATTACTAGCGGGAGGGACAATGAGCAGTTCTTC.

This chain joins TRBV19 and TRBJ1-3; TRBD1 matches 8 bases. Per germline, CDR1 LNHDA and CDR2 SQIVND (reference sequence). Losses at the gene ends were 5 bases for V and 0 bases for J; bases not matched to a gene: 9. CDR3 length: 17 residues. The CDR3 DNA is TGTGCCAGTAGTTCGAAGGGGACAGGCGGCTCTGGAAACACCATATATTTT. Protein product: CASSSKGTGGSGNTIYF.

This clone was seen repeatedly, ten times or more. The chain employs TRBV2 and TRBJ1-2; D remains ambiguous. The germline gives CDR1 SNHLY, CDR2 FYNNEI. The ends were cut back, 4 bases at V and 4 bases at J, with 10 bases in the middle. This CDR3 has 13 amino acids. CDR3 sequence (DNA): TGTGCCAGCAGTGTGGATCACAGCTATGGCTACACCTTC. Protein product: CASSVDHSYGYTF.

This sequence joins TRBV18 and TRBJ2-1; 7 bases align to TRBD2. With V trimmed by 2 bases and J by 6 bases, 10 bases remained unmatched. The V gene's germline CDR1 is KGHSH and CDR2 LQKENI. The CDR3 spans 16 residues. The CDR3 is CASSPEERGLGNEQFF. CDR3 DNA: TGTGCCAGCTCACCAGAGGAGCGGGGCCTCGGCAATGAGCAGTTCTTC.

The chain uses TRBV18 and TRBJ2-5, with TRBD2 matching over 7 bases. Germline V lookup: CDR1 KGHSH, CDR2 LQKENI. This CDR3 has 16 amino acids. Trimming removed 1 base from V and 5 bases from J; junction bases left unmatched: 10. The CDR3 DNA reads TGTGCCAGCTCACCACGGCTAGCGGCCACGGGGGAGACCCAGTACTTC. Its protein product is CASSPRLAATGETQYF. The variable domain in full, completed from reference TRBV18 and TRBJ2-5, reads NAGVMQNPRHLVRRRGQEARLRCSPMKGHSHVYWYRQLPEEGLKFMVYLQKENIIDESGMPKERFSAEFPKEGPSILRIQQVVRGDSAAYFCASSPRLAATGETQYFGPGTRLLVL.

The V call is TRBV5-1, the J call TRBJ2-7; 9 nucleotides match TRBD2. Germline V lookup: CDR1 SGHRS, CDR2 YFSETQ. J was trimmed by 6 bases and V by 3 bases; bases with no gene match: 7. The CDR3 consists of 14 residues. CDR3 sequence: CASSSAGGPLEQYF. The DNA for the CDR3 is TGCGCCAGCAGCTCCGCGGGGGGGCCCCTCGAGCAGTACTTC.

This clone was observed a single time. CDR3 in DNA: TGTGCCAGCAGCTTAAGGGGGGGGGAGACCCAGTACTTC. Protein product: CASSLRGGETQYF. This chain uses TRBV11-3 with TRBJ2-5, with D possibly being TRBD2 (7 bases). Trimming removed 2 bases from V and 5 bases from J, with 9 bases in between. There are 13 residues in the CDR3. In germline, CDR1 is SGHNT, CDR2 YENEEA.

This clone was seen just once. The chain joins TRBV11-2 to TRBJ2-1; no firm D call. The CDR3 is 13 residues long. The germline gives CDR1 SGHAT, CDR2 FQNNGV. Trimming took 0 bases from V and 5 from J, leaving 5 bases between them. CDR3 nucleotide sequence: TGTGCCAGCAGCTTAGACCCTAACAATGAGCAGTTCTTC. Residues: CASSLDPNNEQFF. Supplemented by reference TRBV11-2 and TRBJ2-1, the full variable domain reads EAGVAQSPRYKIIEKRQSVAFWCNPISGHATLYWYQQILGQGPKLLIQFQNNGVVDDSQLPKDRFSAERLKGVDSTLKIQPAKLEDSAVYLCASSLDPNNEQFFGPGTRLTVL.

The gene calls are TRBV19 and TRBJ1-3, with D maybe TRBD1 (5 bases). Between the trimmed V and J ends, which lost 7 bases and 2 bases, there was a span of 12 bases. This CDR3 is built from 14 residues. Per the germline V gene, CDR1 is LNHDA and CDR2 is SQIVND (reference sequence). CDR3 coding DNA: TGTGCCAGTAAAAGTGGGGGGGCTGGAAACACCATATATTTT. It encodes CASKSGGAGNTIYF.

The rearrangement joins TRBV10-3 to TRBJ1-1; D is perhaps TRBD1 (6 bases). Trimming removed 11 bases from V and 10 bases from J, with 20 bases in between. This CDR3 comprises 12 residues. Germline CDR1 reads ENHRY; CDR2 reads SYGVKD. Here the CDR3 reads CAAQTGYAGAFF. The DNA for the CDR3 is TGTGCCGCACAAACAGGGTACGCTGGAGCTTTCTTT.

The chain joins TRBV7-6 to TRBJ2-2, with 10 bases that match TRBD2. The germline V gene has CDR1 SGHVS and CDR2 FNYEAQ. J lost 7 bases, V lost 5 bases, and 7 bases had no gene match. This CDR3 region has 15 residues. The chain's CDR3 is CASSPQRGGIGELFF. CDR3 bases: TGTGCCAGCAGCCCCCAGCGGGGGGGCATCGGGGAGCTGTTTTTT.

The rearrangement uses TRBV5-8 and TRBJ2-7; tentatively, D is TRBD1 (6 bases). The CDR3 runs 13 residues. The V gene lost 0 bases and the J gene lost 9 bases, with 13 bases spanning the gap. Germline V gives CDR1 SGHTS, CDR2 YDEGEE. DNA for the CDR3: TGTGCCAGCAGCTTGGTGGGGGCAGTGGGGCAGTACTTC. It yields the protein CASSLVGAVGQYF.

This clone has just one count. The chain links TRBV7-9 to TRBJ2-5, with D perhaps matching TRBD2 (6 bases). The CDR3 has 14 residues. V lost 4 bases and J lost 0, with 9 bases in between. From germline, CDR1 is SEHNR and CDR2 FQNEAQ (reference sequence). CDR3 nucleotides: TGTGCCAGCAGCTCCGGGACTTACCAAGAGACCCAGTACTTC. It translates to CASSSGTYQETQYF.

Written as DNA, the CDR3 is TGTGCCAGTAGTCGGGACAGGGGGCACACTGAAGCTTTCTTT. This sequence encodes CASSRDRGHTEAFF. The chain employs TRBV19 and TRBJ1-1, with 12 bases that match TRBD1. The CDR3 consists of 14 residues. From germline, CDR1 is LNHDA and CDR2 SQIVND (reference sequence). Trimming at V came to 5 bases and at J to 3 bases, leaving 1 base not matched to a gene.

The chain carries TRBV28 and TRBJ1-3, with a tentative D call TRBD1 (6 bases). This CDR3 spans 15 amino acids. The V and J ends lost 6 bases and 0 bases respectively, with 12 bases between them. CDR1 and CDR2 from the germline V gene are MDHEN and SYDVKM. The CDR3 DNA is TGTGCCAGCAGGACTGGACAGAGCTCTGGAAACACCATATATTTT. Amino acid sequence: CASRTGQSSGNTIYF.

The rearrangement links TRBV10-3 to TRBJ2-5, with a tentative D call TRBD1 (6 bases). CDR1 is ENHRY, CDR2 SYGVKD, per germline. This CDR3 is built from 16 residues. Trimming removed 6 bases from V and 1 base from J, with 18 bases in between. In DNA, the CDR3 is TGTGCCATCAGCACCCCCAACAACAGGGTCCAAGAGACCCAGTACTTC. Protein: CAISTPNNRVQETQYF.

V usage is TRBV2 and J usage is TRBJ2-3; 8 nucleotides line up with TRBD2. CDR1 SNHLY and CDR2 FYNNEI come from the germline V gene. The CDR3 is 16 amino acids. V shed 5 bases, J shed 2 bases, and the junction held 9 bases outside the gene matches. The CDR3 sequence is CASSPRIAGITDTQYF. The CDR3 nucleotides are TGTGCCAGCAGTCCCCGGATAGCGGGGATCACAGATACGCAGTATTTT.

J is TRBJ2-3 and V is TRBV5-1; TRBD2 matches at 7 bases. Germline CDR1 is SGHRS and CDR2 is YFSETQ. The CDR3 extends over 14 amino acids. V was pared by 6 bases and J by 0 bases, with 4 bases of the junction left unmatched. The CDR3 region has the DNA TGCGCCAGCACTAGCGGCCCTAGCACAGATACGCAGTATTTT. This translates into CASTSGPSTDTQYF.

A few counts support this clone. This rearrangement joins TRBV5-1 to TRBJ2-1; 9 positions agree with TRBD2. The CDR3 has 15 residues. V lost 1 base to trimming and J lost 6 bases; unmatched junction nucleotides: 5. Per the germline V gene, CDR1 is SGHRS and CDR2 is YFSETQ. The CDR3 loop reads CASSLIAGVTNEQFF. Written as DNA, the CDR3 is TGCGCCAGCAGCTTGATAGCGGGAGTCACCAATGAGCAGTTCTTC.